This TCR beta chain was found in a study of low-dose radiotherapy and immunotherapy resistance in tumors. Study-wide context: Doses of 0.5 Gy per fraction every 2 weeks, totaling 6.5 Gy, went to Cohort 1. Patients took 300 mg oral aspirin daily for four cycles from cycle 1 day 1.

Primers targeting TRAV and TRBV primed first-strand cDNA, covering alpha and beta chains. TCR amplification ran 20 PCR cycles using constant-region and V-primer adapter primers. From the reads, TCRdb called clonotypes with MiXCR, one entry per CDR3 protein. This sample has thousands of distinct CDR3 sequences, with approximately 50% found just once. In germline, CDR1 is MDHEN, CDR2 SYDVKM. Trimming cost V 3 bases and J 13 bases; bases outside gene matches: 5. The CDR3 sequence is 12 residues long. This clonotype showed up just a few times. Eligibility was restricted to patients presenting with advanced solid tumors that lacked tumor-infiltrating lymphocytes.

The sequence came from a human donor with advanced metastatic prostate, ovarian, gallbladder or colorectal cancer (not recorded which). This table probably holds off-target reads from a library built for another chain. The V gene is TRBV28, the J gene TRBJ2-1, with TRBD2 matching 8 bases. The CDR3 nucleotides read TGTGCCAGCAGTTTGGGTAGCGGGGAACAGTTCTTC. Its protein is CASSLGSGEQFF.